This passage covers 24 T cell receptor beta chains from one sample sequenced in a study of metastatic and nonmetastatic thyroid tumors. Nobody among the patients had been given any treatment before thyroid surgery. TCRdb reassembled clones from the PCR reads with MiXCR. The table has 15,000 to 20,000 clones, over 20% seen once. Specimen: adjacent normal tissue. The origin of the receptors is a female donor with papillary thyroid cancer or a benign thyroid nodule (not recorded which). Some clones in this sample may be carry-over from other donors' samples.

This clone was seen only once. The J gene is TRBJ2-3, the V gene TRBV30; D not resolved. Germline V gene lookup returns CDR1 GTSNPN and CDR2 SVGIG (reference sequence). CDR3 size: 14 residues. The ends were cut back, 0 bases at V and 4 bases at J, with 11 bases in the middle. The CDR3 reads CAWSVPSKADTQYF. The CDR3 coding sequence is TGTGCCTGGAGTGTACCGAGCAAGGCAGATACGCAGTATTTT. The full variable domain, with the rest looked up from reference TRBV30 and TRBJ2-3, is SQTIHQWPATLVQPVGSPLSLECTVEGTSNPNLYWYRQAAGRGLQLLFYSVGIGQISSEVPQNLSASRPQDRQFILSSKKLLLSDSGFYLCAWSVPSKADTQYFGPGTRLTVL.

This chain links TRBV27 with TRBJ1-2, with 8 bases fitting TRBD1. Germline V CDR1 and CDR2: MNHEY, SMNVEV (reference sequence). Trimming cost V 6 bases and J 3 bases; bases outside gene matches: 3. The CDR3 consists of 13 residues. For the CDR3, the DNA is TGTGCCAGCAGGGACAGGGTATACTATGGCTACACCTTC. This encodes CASRDRVYYGYTF.

The chain carries TRBV11-2 and TRBJ2-6; the D gene is possibly TRBD2 (6 bases). There are 15 residues in the CDR3. The germline V and J ends were trimmed by 2 bases and 2 bases, with 7 bases remaining between them. Germline V CDR1 and CDR2: SGHAT, FQNNGV. CDR3 protein: CASSLTGAGANVLTF. The DNA for the CDR3 is TGTGCCAGCAGCTTAACGGGAGCTGGGGCCAACGTCCTGACTTTC.

This clone occurred many times. This chain links TRBV28 with TRBJ1-6; TRBD1 matches at 7 bases. The junction had 2 bases not matched to a gene; V was cut back by 5 bases and J by 7 bases. The V gene's germline CDR1 is MDHEN and CDR2 SYDVKM. The CDR3 runs 13 residues. The CDR3 reads CASSLTGNSPLHF. In nucleotides, the CDR3 is TGTGCCAGCAGTCTGACAGGGAATTCACCCCTCCACTTT.

This clone is medium-sized in the sample. This rearrangement joins TRBV4-2 to TRBJ2-5; 13 positions match TRBD2. Looked up from germline, CDR1 is LGHNA and CDR2 is YNFKEQ. The CDR3 covers 20 residues. V dropped 2 bases and J dropped 5; count of bases not matched to a gene: 17. This chain's CDR3 is CASSQRGTSGTHLPQETQYF. The CDR3 nucleotides are TGTGCCAGCAGCCAACGGGGGACTAGCGGGACGCATCTACCCCAGGAGACCCAGTACTTC.

By share, this clone counts as medium-sized. The V gene is TRBV20-1, the J gene TRBJ2-3; TRBD2 aligns across 10 bases. This CDR3 spans 14 amino acids. CDR1 DFQATT and CDR2 SNEGSKA come from the germline V gene (reference sequence). The junction had 3 bases not matched to a gene; V was cut back by 2 bases and J by 4 bases. In nucleotides, the CDR3 is TGCAGTGCTAGACTAGCGGGAGACGCAGATACGCAGTATTTT. Its protein is CSARLAGDADTQYF.

About this clone itself: Distinct nucleotide sequences in the sample also encode this CDR3. The chain links TRBV28 to TRBJ2-1; D remains unclear. CDR1 MDHEN and CDR2 SYDVKM come from the germline V gene. CDR3 length: 12 residues. The ends were cut back, 1 base at V and 9 bases at J, with 7 bases in the middle. Here the CDR3 reads CASSLSSLEQFF. For the CDR3, the DNA is TGTGCCAGCAGTTTATCGAGCCTTGAGCAGTTCTTC. The full variable domain, with the rest looked up from reference TRBV28 and TRBJ2-1, is DVKVTQSSRYLVKRTGEKVFLECVQDMDHENMFWYRQDPGLGLRLIYFSYDVKMKEKGDIPEGYSVSREKKERFSLILESASTNQTSMYLCASSLSSLEQFFGPGTRLTVL.

This chain joins TRBV28 and TRBJ2-7, with D perhaps matching TRBD1 or TRBD2 (5 bases each). This CDR3 comprises 15 residues. The germline V gene encodes CDR1 MDHEN and CDR2 SYDVKM. V shed 5 bases and J shed 6 bases, with 20 bases lying between them. CDR3 nucleotides: TGTGCCAGCAGTGGGGTCCGGGACCTGGATGTCGAGCAGTACTTC. Protein sequence: CASSGVRDLDVEQYF.

This clone was found a few times. This CDR3 reads CASSQITMTDGYTF. CDR3 nucleotide sequence: TGTGCCAGCAGTCAGATCACAATGACCGATGGCTACACCTTC. This chain connects TRBV6-1 to TRBJ1-2; D is unresolved. The CDR3 runs 14 residues. Trimming cost V 5 bases and J 6 bases, with 16 bases left between them. Germline V CDR1 and CDR2: MNHNS, SASEGT.

Comment on this clone: Germline and junction disagree at one end, which may indicate a read error. The J gene is TRBJ2-7, the V gene TRBV28; maybe TRBD2 (5 bases). CDR1 and CDR2 (germline): MDHEN, SYDVKM. The CDR3 runs 14 residues. CDR3 bases: TGTGTCAGCAGTGTGGACGGACTCACCTACGAGCAGTACTTC. This translates into CVSSVDGLTYEQYF.

The chain recombines TRBV5-1 with TRBJ1-1; no firm D call. Germline V lookup: CDR1 SGHRS, CDR2 YFSETQ. The CDR3 contains 13 residues. Trimming left V 7 bases short and J 1 base short, with 11 bases between. The CDR3 loop is CASYFQENTEAFF. The CDR3 nucleotides are TGCGCCAGCTATTTCCAAGAGAACACTGAAGCTTTCTTT.

The chain joins TRBV4-1 to TRBJ2-1; D is undetermined. Trimming left V 1 base short and J 9 bases short, with 13 bases between. The germline gives CDR1 MGHRA, CDR2 YSYEKL. CDR3 length: 14 residues. Here the CDR3 reads CASSQVNPSGEQFF. CDR3 nucleotide sequence: TGCGCCAGCAGCCAAGTTAATCCCTCCGGTGAGCAGTTCTTC.

J is TRBJ2-3 and V is TRBV6-4; D is perhaps TRBD2 (5 bases). CDR1 and CDR2 (germline): MRHNA, SNTAGT. V gave up 4 bases and J gave up 4 bases, with 18 bases separating them. This CDR3 comprises 16 residues. The CDR3 loop reads CASSALPGSGADTQYF. The CDR3 DNA reads as TGTGCCAGCAGTGCCCTTCCGGGGAGCGGCGCAGATACGCAGTATTTT.

In this sample, this clone is medium-sized. The CDR3 DNA sequence: TGTGCCAGTAGTATTGGGTGGGGGGTGAGCTCCTACAATGAGCAGTTCTTC. It translates to CASSIGWGVSSYNEQFF. The chain links TRBV19 to TRBJ2-1; maybe TRBD2 (6 bases). The V gene's germline CDR1 is LNHDA and CDR2 SQIVND (reference sequence). The CDR3 length is 17 residues. Trimming cost V 3 bases and J 0 bases, with 15 bases left between them.

The CDR3 DNA sequence: TGTGCCAGCACCCGGGGTGGGGCGGACTATGGCTACACCTTC. It is translated as CASTRGGADYGYTF. V and J are TRBV6-1 and TRBJ1-2; D possibly corresponds to TRBD1 (5 bases). Germline V lookup: CDR1 MNHNS, CDR2 SASEGT. The CDR3 totals 14 residues. Trimming pared 7 bases from V and 3 bases from J, leaving 15 bases between.

The table lists this clone with a few counts. The chain combines TRBV28 with TRBJ2-2, with D uncertain. CDR3 length equals 13 residues. CDR1 is MDHEN and CDR2 is SYDVKM in the germline V gene. Trimming removed 3 bases at V and 7 bases at J, with 9 bases between. The CDR3 sequence is CASSFGQVGELFF. DNA for the CDR3: TGTGCCAGCAGTTTTGGGCAGGTCGGGGAGCTGTTTTTT.

In its sample, this clone is medium-sized. The rearrangement joins TRBV6-4 to TRBJ1-2; D call uncertain. The CDR3 has 13 residues. V was pared by 5 bases and J by 8 bases, with 15 bases between. CDR1 is MRHNA, CDR2 SNTAGT, per germline. CDR3 sequence: CASSNWGSGGYTF. CDR3 DNA sequence: TGTGCCAGCAGTAATTGGGGATCTGGCGGCTACACCTTC.

This clone was counted between two and nine times. V is TRBV6-1 and J is TRBJ1-5, with D maybe TRBD1 (6 bases). Germline CDR1 and CDR2: MNHNS and SASEGT. V was shortened by 6 bases and J by 4 bases, with 19 bases between the two germline ends. The CDR3 extends over 16 amino acids. The CDR3 here is CASRAGQRPSNQPQHF. The CDR3 DNA is TGTGCCAGCAGGGCCGGACAGCGGCCCAGTAATCAGCCCCAGCATTTT.

This clone is labeled medium-sized. The V gene is TRBV6-1, the J gene TRBJ2-3, with 7 bases matching TRBD1. The CDR3 consists of 16 residues. Looked up from germline, CDR1 is MNHNS and CDR2 is SASEGT. V shed 5 bases, J shed 6 bases, and the junction held 14 bases outside the gene matches. The CDR3 DNA follows: TGTGCCAGCAGTTCACGGGACAGTTTTTTTGGTGATACGCAGTATTTT. This codes for CASSSRDSFFGDTQYF.

The rearrangement joins TRBV2 to TRBJ2-1; D is unclear. Germline V gene data show CDR1 as SNHLY and CDR2 as FYNNEI. The V and J ends lost 2 bases and 5 bases respectively, with 19 bases between them. This CDR3 has 17 residues. The CDR3 DNA reads TGTGCCAGCAGTGAAAGGGTGTCGATAAGTTGGGACAATGAGCAGTTCTTC. Translating gives CASSERVSISWDNEQFF.

This clone showed up many times. The chain is built from TRBV28 and TRBJ1-2; TRBD1 matches at 7 bases. Germline-derived CDR1 and CDR2 are MDHEN and SYDVKM. V was pared by 4 bases and J by 4 bases, with 0 bases of the junction left unmatched. CDR3 length: 12 residues. DNA of the CDR3: TGTGCCAGCAGTTCAGGGGGCTATGGCTACACCTTC. This translates into CASSSGGYGYTF.

In this sample, this clone turned up a few times. Given a much more abundant clone one base away, this may be a read error. This chain connects TRBV29-1 to TRBJ2-3; 10 bases fit TRBD1. The CDR3 has 13 residues. Germline V gene sequence: CDR1 SQVTM, CDR2 ANQGSEA. V lost 7 bases, J lost 3 bases, and 4 bases stayed unmatched. The CDR3 DNA follows: TGCAGCGCCCGGACAGGGGGGACAGATACGCAGTATTTT. The encoded protein is CSARTGGTDTQYF.

The V gene is TRBV12-3 or TRBV12-4, the J gene TRBJ2-5; D unresolved. This CDR3 has 13 residues. V lost 6 bases, J lost 2 bases, and 10 bases lay in between. CDR3 sequence (DNA): TGTGCCAGCAGCCCCGCAGGACAAGAGACCCAGTACTTC. Translating it yields CASSPAGQETQYF.

This clone rates as medium-sized. This sequence joins TRBV28 and TRBJ1-1; 7 nucleotides agree with TRBD1. V lost 1 base to trimming and J lost 4 bases; unmatched junction nucleotides: 3. Germline CDR1 reads MDHEN; CDR2 reads SYDVKM. The CDR3 is 14 residues long. The CDR3 bases are TGTGCCAGCAGTTTATTGGCAGGGGGCACTGAAGCTTTCTTT. This codes for CASSLLAGGTEAFF.